Below are 11 T cell receptor beta chains sequenced from a single sample in a study of cytomegalovirus exposure and HLA in healthy donors. A multiplex PCR was run with 60 Vbeta primers and 13 Jbeta primers. This table comes from immunoSEQ multiplex PCR, and its TCRdb copy is limited to in-frame clones, with some not included. The table lists some 100,000 clones, over 60% of them singletons, with under 5% in the top ten. Material for sequencing was PBMCs. These TCRs come from a female donor in good health and CMV-seropositive.

The genes are TRBV11-2 and TRBJ2-1; tentative D call: TRBD2 (6 bases). The CDR3 consists of 11 residues. Trimming stripped 6 bases from V and 11 bases from J, with 11 bases between. The germline CDR1 and CDR2 sequences are SGHAT and FQNNGV. The chain's CDR3 is CASRLDYQQFF. The CDR3 nucleotides read TGTGCCAGCAGGCTGGACTATCAGCAGTTCTTC. The whole variable domain, remainder taken from reference TRBV11-2 and TRBJ2-1, is EAGVAQSPRYKIIEKRQSVAFWCNPISGHATLYWYQQILGQGPKLLIQFQNNGVVDDSQLPKDRFSAERLKGVDSTLKIQPAKLEDSAVYLCASRLDYQQFFGPGTRLTVL.

This clone was counted between two and nine times. This sequence joins TRBV30 and TRBJ2-1, with D possibly matching TRBD2 (5 bases). The CDR3 covers 11 residues. Between the trimmed V and J ends, which lost 3 bases and 13 bases, there was a span of 13 bases. CDR1 is GTSNPN, CDR2 SVGIG, per germline (reference sequence). For the CDR3, the DNA is TGTGCCTGGAGCGTGGGGAGCGGCCAGTTCTTC. It yields the protein CAWSVGSGQFF.

This clone appeared a few times. The chain couples TRBV19 to TRBJ2-7; 8 bases agree with TRBD1. V shed 7 bases, J shed 5 bases, and the junction held 16 bases outside the gene matches. The CDR3 contains 16 residues. In germline, CDR1 is LNHDA, CDR2 SQIVND (reference sequence). CDR3 residues: CASTITGGPLGDEQYF. CDR3 sequence (DNA): TGTGCCAGTACCATAACAGGGGGACCGCTCGGGGACGAGCAGTACTTC.

The rearrangement uses TRBV18 and TRBJ1-1; no firm D call. The CDR3 extends over 14 amino acids. CDR1 and CDR2 (germline): KGHSH, LQKENI. Trimming shortened V by 2 bases and J by 0 bases, and 7 bases separated the two germline ends. The CDR3 DNA reads as TGTGCCAGCTCACCAGGGCCCATGAACACTGAAGCTTTCTTT. The encoded protein is CASSPGPMNTEAFF. Based on the CDR3 plus reference TRBV18 and TRBJ1-1, the full variable domain is NAGVMQNPRHLVRRRGQEARLRCSPMKGHSHVYWYRQLPEEGLKFMVYLQKENIIDESGMPKERFSAEFPKEGPSILRIQQVVRGDSAAYFCASSPGPMNTEAFFGQGTRLTVV.

CDR3 residues: CATSRVGRAPTNEKLFF. The CDR3 nucleotides read TGTGCCACCAGCAGAGTAGGCAGGGCCCCAACTAATGAAAAACTGTTTTTT. V usage is TRBV15 and J usage is TRBJ1-4; D perhaps matches TRBD1 (5 bases). Per the germline V gene, CDR1 is LNHNV and CDR2 is YYDKDF (reference sequence). CDR3 length: 17 amino acids. V lost 1 base and J lost 0, with 12 bases in between. The full variable domain, completed using reference TRBV15 and TRBJ1-4, is DAMVIQNPRYQVTQFGKPVTLSCSQTLNHNVMYWYQQKSSQAPKLLFHYYDKDFNNEADTPDNFQSRRPNTSFCFLDIRSPGLGDTAMYLCATSRVGRAPTNEKLFFGSGTQLSVL.

This sequence joins TRBV27 and TRBJ2-2, with 7 positions matching TRBD2. Germline CDR1 MNHEY, CDR2 SMNVEV (reference sequence). V trimming: 10 bases; J trimming: 6 bases; junction bases outside the gene matches: 11. There are 14 residues in the CDR3. CDR3 sequence: CATRLAVRPGELFF. DNA of the CDR3: TGTGCCACCAGACTAGCTGTGAGACCCGGGGAGCTGTTTTTT.

The chain employs TRBV15 and TRBJ2-1; D is possibly TRBD1 (5 bases). CDR3 size: 14 residues. Germline V lookup: CDR1 LNHNV, CDR2 YYDKDF (reference sequence). The V gene lost 4 bases and the J gene lost 5 bases, with 12 bases spanning the gap. This CDR3 reads CATSTLWGDNEQFF. The CDR3 nucleotides are TGTGCCACCAGCACCCTCTGGGGCGACAATGAGCAGTTCTTC.

A remark on this clone: A read error may produce the germline difference seen at one junction end. The chain has TRBV7-2 and TRBJ2-7, with D possibly being TRBD1 (7 bases). This CDR3 region has 15 residues. In germline, CDR1 is SGHTA, CDR2 FQGNSA. The CDR3 loop is CASSLGRGQQDEQCF. The DNA of the CDR3 is TGTGCCAGCAGCTTAGGGAGGGGGCAACAGGACGAGCAGTGCTTC.

V and J are TRBV2 and TRBJ1-2, with 10 bases matching TRBD1. CDR1 is SNHLY, CDR2 FYNNEI, per germline. Losses at the gene ends were 4 bases for V and 8 bases for J; bases not matched to a gene: 1. The length of the CDR3 is 12 residues. CDR3 sequence: CASSVTGGGYTF. CDR3 coding DNA: TGTGCCAGCAGTGTGACAGGGGGCGGCTACACCTTC.

The chain is built from TRBV7-8 and TRBJ2-3; 8 bases are shared with TRBD2. This CDR3 is built from 16 residues. Germline V gives CDR1 SGHVS, CDR2 FQNEAQ. Unmatched junction bases numbered 9, after V lost 3 bases and J lost 4 bases. The CDR3 DNA reads TGTGCCAGCAGCTTCGTGTTGGCGGGGGGCGCAGATACGCAGTATTTT. Translation gives CASSFVLAGGADTQYF.

The rearrangement joins TRBV30 to TRBJ2-3; 11 bases match TRBD2. The CDR3 runs to 16 residues. CDR1 GTSNPN and CDR2 SVGIG come from the germline V gene (reference sequence). Losses at the gene ends were 0 bases for V and 4 bases for J; bases not matched to a gene: 6. DNA of the CDR3: TGTGCCTGGAGTGTAGGGCTAGCGGGAGGCGCAGATACGCAGTATTTT. Protein product: CAWSVGLAGGADTQYF.